The T cell receptor beta chain under discussion was sequenced for a study of cytomegalovirus exposure and HLA in healthy donors. Whole-study context: The platform used for the 95 to 150 validation repertoires matched that of the roughly 670 first-cohort repertoires, a later analysis reported.

The germline V gene encodes CDR1 MNHEY and CDR2 SVGAGI. The V gene lost 8 bases and the J gene lost 6 bases, with 14 bases spanning the gap. CDR3 length: 13 amino acids. Here immunoSEQ multiplex PCR was the method, and the copy in TCRdb shows in-frame clones only, minus some. In the table there are some 260,000 clones, about nine tenths of which are singletons. The study's findings and limits: Researchers counted around 180 TCR beta chains as cytomegalovirus-associated. Rarity characterized most TCR sequences, yet some public TCRs appeared in many donors.

On this clone: The antigen is not known.

The donors were in the approximately 120-subject validation cohort; that cohort was separate from the approximately 730-subject first cohort. The receptor comes from a woman aged 25 to 39 in good health and CMV-seronegative. The sequenced sample consisted of PBMCs. The chain couples TRBV6-5 to TRBJ2-1; D gene uncertain. CDR3 DNA sequence: TGTGCCAGCCGGGCAATAGACTCCAATGAGCAGTTCTTC. This gives the protein CASRAIDSNEQFF.